This paragraph reports one T cell receptor beta chain. It lacks a known antigen. One base away there is no much larger clone; base qualities are not given. TCRbeta CDR3 regions were amplified from genomic DNA using the immunoSEQ Assay, a bias-controlled multiplex PCR. The study's own analysis went as follows. Nucleated cell counts per sample were estimated from amplification of reference gene primers within the assay. Sequence reads were collapsed and filtered to measure the absolute abundance of every unique TCRbeta CDR3 rearrangement. For each sample, productive Simpson clonality was calculated by taking the square root of Simpson's diversity index across productive rearrangements. TCRdb mirrors the immuneACCESS table, restricted to in-frame sequences. Some clones are absent from its copies; in checked studies, under half trace to an unresolved V gene, and the reason for the others is unknown. The V and J calls and clone size were taken over from that table, and D and trimming were inferred from the DNA. The sample profile shows 80,000 or so clones; roughly 85% of them were found once. The top ten clones comprise approximately 9.9% of the sample.

Including the terminal cysteine and phenylalanine, the CDR3 comprises 15 residues. Left in the record is the CDR3 DNA by itself, 45 bases read in frame from the first base. Between the V and J ends, shortened by 4 bases and 1 base respectively, the junction contains 13 bases. CDR1 and CDR2, per the germline V gene, are MDHEN and SYDVKM. This sample was taken from a study of blood T cell repertoires in COVID-19 (dated by TCRdb to 2019 to 2021). In the study overall: Samples covering the acute and convalescent phases of COVID-19 were provided by collaborators in the United States, Italy and Spain. The sample metadata nearly always contained a de-identified subject ID, COVID-19 status, age in years and sex. The material from the prospective study consisted of cDNA or gDNA derived from T cells, B-cell-depleted T cells, or PBMCs. Subjects who had been exposed to COVID-19, were actively infected with it, or had recovered from it provided the deeply sampled blood TCRbeta repertoires that made up the dataset. The samples were drawn from two sources: the first 160 participants of the ongoing ImmuneRACE study, and 1,200 or so subjects contributed by 6 global collaborators. HLA class I and class II types, where available, came from metadata supplied by the sample provider rather than from assay-based typing. A freely available public database, intended as a resource for researchers studying the immune response to SARS-CoV-2, is where the repertoires were released.

At one collaborating source in Seattle, patients were enrolled during active infection and were followed longitudinally through the course of disease. Collaborating institutions collected whole blood in K2EDTA tubes following their own protocols. For TCRbeta analysis, collaborators shipped samples in one of three forms: frozen whole blood, isolated PBMCs, or DNA extracted from either of those sample types. Broad study findings and their caveats: Clinical and demographic metadata were provided uncurated, with the amount varying by source and participant.

This sequence uses TRBV28 and TRBJ1-1, with the D gene uncertain. This TCR was recovered from a man aged 55 to 70 with COVID-19, enrolled during active disease. The specimen was peripheral blood. In nucleotides, the sequence is TGTGCCAGCAGTTCCCCGAGTCAATCGAACACTGAAGCTTTCTTT. Its amino acids are CASSSPSQSNTEAFF.